The 28 T cell receptor beta chains reported below all come from one sample, sequenced in a study of cytomegalovirus exposure and HLA in healthy donors. TCRdb's copy holds only in-frame clones and misses some; the assay was immunoSEQ multiplex PCR. The table includes roughly 70,000 clones, 70% to 90% detected once. Sequencing was carried out using PBMCs. The receptors shown here come from a woman under 30 in good health and CMV-seropositive.

J is TRBJ1-3 and V is TRBV18; D call uncertain. V was clipped by 3 bases and J by 7 bases, with 4 bases between them. The CDR3 length is 11 residues. Germline V gives CDR1 KGHSH, CDR2 LQKENI. The CDR3 region has the DNA TGTGCCAGCTCACCGGAGAACACCATATATTTT. It encodes CASSPENTIYF.

The chain uses TRBV6-1 and TRBJ2-1; 8 bases agree with TRBD2. This CDR3 is 19 amino acids long. The junction had 10 bases not matched to a gene; V was cut back by 0 bases and J by 0 bases. Germline V gene data show CDR1 as MNHNS and CDR2 as SASEGT. The CDR3, as DNA: TGTGCCAGCAGTGAAGCGTTTGGGGCTAGCGGGCCCTCCTACAATGAGCAGTTCTTC. It specifies CASSEAFGASGPSYNEQFF.

The chain joins TRBV30 to TRBJ2-3; 14 bases line up with TRBD2. V trimming: 0 bases; J trimming: 3 bases; junction bases outside the gene matches: 14. The CDR3 has 20 residues. Germline values: CDR1 GTSNPN, CDR2 SVGIG (reference sequence). The DNA of the CDR3 is TGTGCCTGGAGTGTAAAGGGACTAGCGGGGGTGCGCACATTGACAGATACGCAGTATTTT. This codes for CAWSVKGLAGVRTLTDTQYF.

V is TRBV5-4 and J is TRBJ1-2; D is unclear. This CDR3 comprises 15 residues. Trimming pared 2 bases from V and 4 bases from J, leaving 15 bases between. The V gene's germline CDR1 is SGHNT and CDR2 YYREEE (reference sequence). CDR3 nucleotides: TGTGCCAGCAGCTTAGTAAGCGACTCTGTCTATGGCTACACCTTC. Its protein product is CASSLVSDSVYGYTF.

CDR3 region: CASSYVELNTEAFF. The CDR3 DNA reads TGTGCCAGCAGTTACGTAGAATTGAACACTGAAGCTTTCTTT. This rearrangement joins TRBV6-6 to TRBJ1-1; D is undetermined. The germline V and J ends were trimmed by 2 bases and 0 bases, with 7 bases remaining between them. CDR3 length: 14 amino acids. CDR1 and CDR2 (germline): MNHNY, SVGAGI (reference sequence).

The chain has TRBV2 and TRBJ2-5; 15 positions match TRBD2. Germline V gives CDR1 SNHLY, CDR2 FYNNEI. With 5 bases clipped from V and 2 bases from J, the junction kept 3 bases outside the gene matches. CDR3 size: 16 residues. CDR3 sequence reads: CASSSGTSGGQETQYF. CDR3 DNA sequence: TGTGCCAGCAGTTCCGGGACTAGCGGGGGGCAAGAGACCCAGTACTTC.

This clone was observed a single time. The chain links TRBV19 to TRBJ1-5, with TRBD1 identical over 8 bases. Unmatched junction bases numbered 5, after V lost 2 bases and J lost 5 bases. There are 15 residues in the CDR3. Germline V lookup: CDR1 LNHDA, CDR2 SQIVND (reference sequence). CDR3 in DNA: TGTGCCAGTAGTATAAATGGACAGGGAGATCAGCCCCAGCATTTT. This codes for CASSINGQGDQPQHF.

The chain employs TRBV27 and TRBJ2-7; no definite D call. There are 14 residues in the CDR3. CDR1 MNHEY and CDR2 SMNVEV come from the germline V gene (reference sequence). Trimming removed 4 bases from V and 3 bases from J, with 13 bases in between. The CDR3 here is CASSSSVWSYEQYF. Written as DNA, the CDR3 is TGTGCCAGCAGTTCAAGTGTCTGGAGCTACGAGCAGTACTTC.

The chain's CDR3 is CASSIETQGALQPQHF. The CDR3 DNA reads as TGTGCCAGCAGCATAGAAACACAGGGGGCCCTGCAGCCCCAGCATTTT. The gene calls are TRBV9 and TRBJ1-5; 9 bases are a match to TRBD1. The V gene end was trimmed by 4 bases and the J gene end by 7 bases; junction bases not matched to a gene: 12. Germline-derived CDR1 and CDR2 are SGDLS and YYNGEE. CDR3 length: 16 residues.

J is TRBJ2-7 and V is TRBV7-6; 8 bases line up with TRBD2. V lost 3 bases to trimming and J lost 2 bases; unmatched junction nucleotides: 0. The CDR3 has 13 residues. The germline gives CDR1 SGHVS, CDR2 FNYEAQ. The CDR3 loop is CASSFSGTYEQYF. DNA of the CDR3: TGTGCCAGCAGCTTTAGCGGGACCTACGAGCAGTACTTC.

The CDR3 DNA reads as TGCGCCAGCAGTGAGTCTCATTCACAGGGGGTCACTGAAGCTTTCTTT. Translating gives CASSESHSQGVTEAFF. The chain joins TRBV10-1 to TRBJ1-1; 8 bases map to TRBD1. The trim removed 0 bases at V and 4 bases at J, leaving 7 bases unmatched. The germline V gene encodes CDR1 WNHNN and CDR2 SYGVQD (reference sequence). The CDR3 runs to 16 residues.

The chain employs TRBV4-3 and TRBJ1-2; D is unresolved. This CDR3 has 13 amino acids. Per the germline V gene, CDR1 is LGHNA and CDR2 is YSLEER. Trimming shortened V by 3 bases and J by 3 bases, and 8 bases separated the two germline ends. The DNA for the CDR3 is TGCGCCAGCAGCCAGAGTGTAGACTATGGCTACACCTTC. As protein: CASSQSVDYGYTF.

The chain has TRBV10-1 and TRBJ2-2; 7 bases align to TRBD2. With V trimmed by 2 bases and J by 5 bases, 11 bases remained unmatched. This CDR3 has 17 amino acids. CDR1 and CDR2 (germline): WNHNN, SYGVQD (reference sequence). CDR3 in DNA: TGCGCCAGCAGTGAGACTCTCGGGAGGTCGGGAACCGGGGAGCTGTTTTTT. Translated, it gives CASSETLGRSGTGELFF.

The gene calls are TRBV19 and TRBJ2-2; no firm D call. With 5 bases removed from V and 2 bases from J, the gap between germline ends came to 9 bases. The germline gives CDR1 LNHDA, CDR2 SQIVND (reference sequence). CDR3 length equals 14 residues. In DNA form, the CDR3 reads TGTGCCAGTAGTTGGCAGACAAACACCGGGGAGCTGTTTTTT. Its translation: CASSWQTNTGELFF.

The chain has TRBV12-2 and TRBJ2-2; the table calls TRBD1, which could not be checked here. TRBV12-2 corresponds to a pseudogene. The CDR3 is made up of 14 amino acids. As DNA, the CDR3 is TGTGCAAGTCGCCATGGGACACCGACCCGGGAGCTGTTTTTT. Encoded protein: CASRHGTPTRELFF.

V is TRBV11-3 and J is TRBJ2-1; 8 positions match TRBD1. The trim removed 4 bases at V and 5 bases at J, leaving 7 bases unmatched. The CDR3 consists of 15 residues. Per germline, CDR1 SGHNT and CDR2 YENEEA. The CDR3 loop is CASSSPGTGDNEQFF. In nucleotides, the CDR3 is TGTGCCAGCAGCTCCCCGGGGACAGGAGACAATGAGCAGTTCTTC.

In DNA, the CDR3 is TGTGCCAGCAGCCAATTGACAGGGAACAAGGGCGAAAAACTGTTTTTT. It encodes CASSQLTGNKGEKLFF. J is TRBJ1-4 and V is TRBV4-2; 7 positions match TRBD1. Germline V gene data show CDR1 as LGHNA and CDR2 as YNFKEQ. Trimming removed 2 bases from V and 8 bases from J; junction bases left unmatched: 11. The CDR3 totals 16 residues.

CDR3 protein: CASSSLLLPDRGHYYGYTF. DNA of the CDR3: TGTGCCAGCAGCTCCCTCCTACTCCCGGACAGGGGGCATTACTATGGCTACACCTTC. V is TRBV7-3 and J is TRBJ1-2; the match to TRBD1 covers 11 bases. Germline-derived CDR1 and CDR2 are SGHTA and FQGTGA. The length of the CDR3 is 19 residues. Germline trimming cut 4 bases from V and 3 bases from J; bases unmatched to any gene: 16.

About this clone itself: The sample contains more than one DNA sequence encoding this CDR3. Written as DNA, the CDR3 is TGCGCCAGCAGCTCTAGCGGGGGATACAATGAGCAGTTCTTC. This translates into CASSSSGGYNEQFF. This chain links TRBV5-1 with TRBJ2-1; 10 bases map to TRBD2. The V segment lost 3 bases and the J segment 4 bases; nucleotides outside the gene matches: 1. Germline V gene sequence: CDR1 SGHRS, CDR2 YFSETQ. The CDR3 is 14 amino acids.

The gene calls are TRBV4-1 and TRBJ2-7; TRBD1 matches 8 bases. The CDR3 contains 15 residues. The germline gives CDR1 MGHRA, CDR2 YSYEKL. With 4 bases clipped from V and 4 bases from J, the junction kept 9 bases outside the gene matches. CDR3 region: CASSPLFGTGYEQYF. CDR3 coding DNA: TGCGCCAGCAGCCCCCTCTTCGGGACAGGTTACGAGCAGTACTTC.

J is TRBJ2-7 and V is TRBV7-8; tentatively, D is TRBD2 (6 bases). Per germline, CDR1 SGHVS and CDR2 FQNEAQ. Trimming cost V 3 bases and J 3 bases, with 12 bases left between them. The CDR3 runs 14 residues. The CDR3 bases are TGTGCCAGCAGCTTGACTAGTAAAGTCTACGAGCAGTACTTC. It specifies CASSLTSKVYEQYF. The full variable domain, completed using reference TRBV7-8 and TRBJ2-7, is GAGVSQSPRYKVAKRGQDVALRCDPISGHVSLFWYQQALGQGPEFLTYFQNEAQLDKSGLPSDRFFAERPEGSVSTLKIQRTQQEDSAVYLCASSLTSKVYEQYFGPGTRLTVT.

This chain's CDR3 is CASSVMGQGNYGYTF. The CDR3 nucleotides read TGTGCCAGCAGTGTCATGGGACAGGGGAACTATGGCTACACCTTC. The genes are TRBV6-1 and TRBJ1-2; TRBD1 matches at 10 bases. The germline gives CDR1 MNHNS, CDR2 SASEGT. The CDR3 consists of 15 residues. The J segment lost 2 bases and the V segment lost 4 bases, leaving 4 bases of the junction unmatched.

The rearrangement links TRBV19 to TRBJ2-4; D might be TRBD2 (6 bases). Germline values: CDR1 LNHDA, CDR2 SQIVND (reference sequence). This CDR3 has 15 residues. The V end lost 3 bases, the J end lost 5 bases, and 14 bases lay between the germline ends. CDR3 sequence reads: CASSIQGGGQNIQYF. Written as DNA, the CDR3 is TGTGCCAGTAGTATCCAGGGAGGTGGTCAAAACATTCAGTACTTC.

J is TRBJ2-2 and V is TRBV5-6; D may be TRBD1 (5 bases). This CDR3 is 14 amino acids long. Germline V gene data show CDR1 as SGHDT and CDR2 as YYEEEE. V dropped 1 base and J dropped 4 bases, with 8 bases sitting between them. The CDR3 spells CASSLSQGTGELFF. The CDR3 DNA sequence: TGTGCCAGCAGCTTGAGTCAGGGCACCGGGGAGCTGTTTTTT.

This rearrangement joins TRBV5-6 to TRBJ2-7, with D maybe TRBD2 (5 bases). V was shortened by 4 bases and J by 2 bases, with 19 bases between the two germline ends. The CDR3 spans 16 residues. CDR1 is SGHDT and CDR2 is YYEEEE in the germline V gene. The CDR3 region has the DNA TGTGCCAGCAGCCCGGAGGCCGGCTACCCAACCTACGAGCAGTACTTC. Translating it yields CASSPEAGYPTYEQYF.

This chain connects TRBV7-6 to TRBJ1-3; D is uncertain. The CDR3 has 13 residues. V was trimmed by 1 base and J by 7 bases, leaving 8 bases between them. Looked up from germline, CDR1 is SGHVS and CDR2 is FNYEAQ. CDR3 residues: CASSLDGFNTIYF. CDR3 bases: TGTGCCAGCAGCTTAGACGGGTTCAACACCATATATTTT. Together with reference TRBV7-6 and TRBJ1-3, the CDR3 gives the full variable domain: GAGVSQSPRYKVTKRGQDVALRCDPISGHVSLYWYRQALGQGPEFLTYFNYEAQQDKSGLPNDRFSAERPEGSISTLTIQRTEQRDSAMYRCASSLDGFNTIYFGEGSWLTVV.

The chain recombines TRBV2 with TRBJ2-7; perhaps TRBD1 as D (6 bases). Trimming took off 4 bases at V and 4 bases at J, with 14 bases between the two ends. The CDR3 has 14 amino acids. Germline CDR1 and CDR2: SNHLY and FYNNEI. The CDR3 sequence is CASSGGPGRYEQYF. CDR3 sequence (DNA): TGTGCCAGCAGTGGGGGGCCAGGGAGATACGAGCAGTACTTC.

The chain links TRBV28 to TRBJ2-3; D remains ambiguous. The CDR3 is 15 residues long. Trimming pared 5 bases from V and 1 base from J, leaving 13 bases between. From germline, CDR1 is MDHEN and CDR2 SYDVKM. This CDR3 is CASSLRQTRTDTQYF. In DNA, the CDR3 is TGTGCCAGCAGTCTCAGACAAACACGCACAGATACGCAGTATTTT.